These 5 T cell receptor beta chains originate from one sample sequenced in a study of shared clonotypes between healthy human individuals. TCRdb's copy holds only in-frame clones and misses some; the assay was immunoSEQ multiplex PCR. The data contain more than 1.2 million clones, 98% to 99% of them singletons. The material sequenced was naive CD4+ T cells sorted from blood. Subset of the sample: CD45RA+ positively selected. The origin of the receptors is a man aged 25 to 40 in good health.

The chain's CDR3 is CATSRAGTASAFF. In DNA, the CDR3 is TGTGCCACCAGCAGAGCCGGGACAGCGTCAGCTTTCTTT. The chain recombines TRBV15 with TRBJ1-1, with TRBD1 matching over 7 bases. Looked up from germline, CDR1 is LNHNV and CDR2 is YYDKDF (reference sequence). J gave up 10 bases and V 1 base, and 6 bases lay outside the gene matches. The CDR3 consists of 13 residues.

The chain recombines TRBV5-4 with TRBJ2-3, with a possible D match to TRBD2 (6 bases). Per germline, CDR1 SGHNT and CDR2 YYREEE (reference sequence). CDR3 length: 16 amino acids. V lost 3 bases, J lost 3 bases, and 17 bases lay in between. CDR3 sequence: CASSSQAGKGTDTQYF. The CDR3 nucleotides read TGTGCCAGCAGCTCACAAGCGGGCAAAGGGACAGATACGCAGTATTTT.

Concerning this clone: Additional DNA sequences in this sample encode the identical CDR3. The chain employs TRBV18 and TRBJ1-5; perhaps TRBD1 as D (5 bases). From germline, CDR1 is KGHSH and CDR2 LQKENI. V was cut by 2 bases and J by 6 bases, with 8 bases left in between. This CDR3 comprises 13 residues. As DNA, the CDR3 is TGTGCCAGCTCACCAGGGGGTGGTCAGCCCCAGCATTTT. It translates to CASSPGGGQPQHF.

V and J are TRBV6-6 and TRBJ1-1; no definite D call. The germline CDR1 and CDR2 sequences are MNHNY and SVGAGI (reference sequence). This CDR3 has 15 amino acids. Trimming took 7 bases from V and 0 from J, leaving 15 bases between them. Here the CDR3 reads CASTFTRGLNTEAFF. In nucleotides, the CDR3 is TGTGCCAGCACCTTTACAAGAGGGCTGAACACTGAAGCTTTCTTT.

V gene TRBV5-4 combines with J gene TRBJ1-1; unclear D gene. V was trimmed by 1 base and J by 5 bases, leaving 12 bases between them. Looked up from germline, CDR1 is SGHNT and CDR2 is YYREEE (reference sequence). The CDR3 runs to 14 residues. CDR3 sequence (DNA): TGTGCCAGCAGCTTGAATAGTGGGCCTACTGAAGCTTTCTTT. Translation gives CASSLNSGPTEAFF.